A single sample gave rise to the 10 T cell receptor beta chains below, sequenced in a study of cytomegalovirus exposure and HLA in healthy donors. Both 60 Vbeta primers and 13 Jbeta primers went into the PCR. Profiling relied on immunoSEQ multiplex PCR, and the TCRdb table lists in-frame clones only, not all of them. The table has 150,000 to 200,000 clones, around 76% seen once. Material: PBMCs. These receptors all come from a woman aged 25 to 39 in good health and CMV-seropositive.

For this clone: Other DNA sequences in the sample encode the same CDR3. The chain has TRBV7-6 and TRBJ1-1; TRBD1 is a possible D gene (5 bases). The CDR3 length is 14 residues. The V gene's germline CDR1 is SGHVS and CDR2 FNYEAQ. V lost 1 base to trimming and J lost 5 bases, with 11 bases between them. The CDR3 DNA sequence: TGTGCCAGCAGCTTAGGCGGGGGACGGACTGAAGCTTTCTTT. Translation gives CASSLGGGRTEAFF. The whole variable domain, filled in from reference TRBV7-6 and TRBJ1-1, reads GAGVSQSPRYKVTKRGQDVALRCDPISGHVSLYWYRQALGQGPEFLTYFNYEAQQDKSGLPNDRFSAERPEGSISTLTIQRTEQRDSAMYRCASSLGGGRTEAFFGQGTRLTVV.

The genes are TRBV9 and TRBJ1-1, with D tentatively TRBD1 (6 bases). Germline lookup yields CDR1 SGDLS and CDR2 YYNGEE. There are 15 residues in the CDR3. The V and J ends lost 3 bases and 2 bases respectively, with 14 bases between them. The CDR3 DNA reads TGTGCCAGCAGCGGGATATCGACAGGTAACACTGAAGCTTTCTTT. Its protein is CASSGISTGNTEAFF.

The genes are TRBV5-1 and TRBJ2-2; D possibly corresponds to TRBD1 (6 bases). The CDR3 consists of 14 residues. CDR1 SGHRS and CDR2 YFSETQ come from the germline V gene. V lost 4 bases, J lost 3 bases, and 10 bases lay in between. CDR3 nucleotide sequence: TGCGCCAGCAGCCCACAGGGACACACCGGGGAGCTGTTTTTT. This sequence encodes CASSPQGHTGELFF.

The chain links TRBV30 to TRBJ1-1; weak D call: TRBD1 (5 bases). V was pared by 2 bases and J by 3 bases, with 10 bases between. Germline CDR1 and CDR2: GTSNPN and SVGIG (reference sequence). The CDR3 contains 13 residues. The CDR3 is CAWSTRGDTEAFF. The CDR3 DNA is TGTGCCTGGAGTACCCGGGGGGACACTGAAGCTTTCTTT.

This clone was recorded a few times. The chain carries TRBV7-2 and TRBJ1-1, with 8 bases fitting TRBD1. Germline CDR1 SGHTA, CDR2 FQGNSA. This CDR3 is built from 15 residues. J lost 1 base, V lost 1 base, and 2 bases had no gene match. In DNA, the CDR3 is TGTGCCAGCAGCTTAGATGGGACAGGGAACACTGAAGCTTTCTTT. Translated: CASSLDGTGNTEAFF.

The chain has TRBV9 and TRBJ1-4; TRBD1 agrees at 7 bases. This CDR3 has 14 residues. With V trimmed by 1 base and J by 8 bases, 5 bases remained unmatched. Germline V CDR1 and CDR2: SGDLS, YYNGEE. Here the CDR3 reads CASSVMGTEEKLFF. CDR3 bases: TGTGCCAGCAGCGTAATGGGGACAGAGGAAAAACTGTTTTTT. Drawing the rest from reference TRBV9 and TRBJ1-4, the complete variable domain is DSGVTQTPKHLITATGQRVTLRCSPRSGDLSVYWYQQSLDQGLQFLIQYYNGEERAKGNILERFSAQQFPDLHSELNLSSLELGDSALYFCASSVMGTEEKLFFGSGTQLSVL.

This clone is a singleton in its sample. Other DNA sequences from this sample encode an identical CDR3 as well. The J gene is TRBJ1-3, the V gene TRBV5-1; D gene ambiguous. The V end was cut by 0 bases, the J end by 0 bases, with 4 bases between. Germline V gene data show CDR1 as SGHRS and CDR2 as YFSETQ. There are 14 residues in the CDR3. The CDR3 DNA follows: TGCGCCAGCAGCTTGGGCAGCTCTGGAAACACCATATATTTT. Translation gives CASSLGSSGNTIYF. Filled out from reference TRBV5-1 and TRBJ1-3, the complete variable domain reads KAGVTQTPRYLIKTRGQQVTLSCSPISGHRSVSWYQQTPGQGLQFLFEYFSETQRNKGNFPGRFSGRQFSNSRSEMNVSTLELGDSALYLCASSLGSSGNTIYFGEGSWLTVV.

The V and J genes are TRBV18 and TRBJ2-1; D uncertain. Germline CDR1 is KGHSH and CDR2 is LQKENI. The CDR3 consists of 13 residues. V was shortened by 3 bases and J by 7 bases, with 10 bases between the two germline ends. CDR3 region: CASSPSLRNEQFF. CDR3 DNA sequence: TGTGCCAGCTCACCCTCTTTGAGGAATGAGCAGTTCTTC.

The gene calls are TRBV5-1 and TRBJ1-1, with D possibly TRBD1 on 5 matching bases. Looked up from germline, CDR1 is SGHRS and CDR2 is YFSETQ. The CDR3 has 14 residues. V gave up 5 bases and J gave up 3 bases, with 14 bases separating them. CDR3 coding DNA: TGCGCCAGCAGTTTTTCCCCAGGGTACACTGAAGCTTTCTTT. Encoded protein: CASSFSPGYTEAFF.

The chain combines TRBV9 with TRBJ2-7; 8 bases align to TRBD1. CDR3 length: 17 residues. V was pared by 0 bases and J by 0 bases, with 8 bases of the junction left unmatched. Germline CDR1 and CDR2: SGDLS and YYNGEE. In DNA form, the CDR3 reads TGTGCCAGCAGCGTAGGGGCGGGGACAGGCCTCTCCTACGAGCAGTACTTC. Translation gives CASSVGAGTGLSYEQYF. Variable domain in full (rest from reference TRBV9 and TRBJ2-7): DSGVTQTPKHLITATGQRVTLRCSPRSGDLSVYWYQQSLDQGLQFLIQYYNGEERAKGNILERFSAQQFPDLHSELNLSSLELGDSALYFCASSVGAGTGLSYEQYFGPGTRLTVT.